This TCR beta chain derives from a study of blood T cell repertoires in COVID-19. Under the authors' procedure: Amplifying reference gene primers gave estimates of nucleated cell counts. Clones were sequenced by immunoSEQ multiplex PCR, and TCRdb holds only the in-frame ones, with some missing. Clonal size and the V and J genes are those of that table, whereas D and trimming came from the DNA. The sample consists of around 200,000 clones, 70% to 90% of them appearing once. V was trimmed by 7 bases and J by 5 bases, leaving 15 bases between them. This CDR3 is 13 amino acids long. Germline assignment: CDR1 SQVTM and CDR2 ANQGSEA.

This sequence joins TRBV29-1 and TRBJ2-1; a possible D gene is TRBD2 (5 bases). The sequenced sample was peripheral blood. This TCR was sampled from a woman in her sixties with COVID-19, enrolled during active disease. CDR3 DNA sequence: TGCAGCGGTGTTTTACTAGTAAACAATGAGCAGTTCTTC. This encodes CSGVLLVNNEQFF.